The next 19 T cell receptor beta chains were all read from a single sample in a study of blood T cell repertoires in COVID-19. Profiled with immunoSEQ multiplex PCR; TCRdb holds only in-frame clones, not every one. The profile shows roughly 190,000 clones, roughly four fifths of them singletons. Sequenced input: peripheral blood. Source of these receptors: a woman aged 40 to 50 with acute or convalescent COVID-19.

This sequence joins TRBV4-1 and TRBJ2-7, with D maybe TRBD2 (7 bases). Trimming removed 2 bases from V and 3 bases from J, with 14 bases in between. CDR1 is MGHRA, CDR2 YSYEKL, per germline. The CDR3 is 15 amino acids. This CDR3 is CASSQSPGGGYEQYF. In DNA, the CDR3 is TGCGCCAGCAGCCAATCCCCGGGGGGCGGCTACGAGCAGTACTTC.

The CDR3 DNA sequence: TGTGCCAGCACCCAAAGGGGGGGCCAAGAGACCCAGTACTTC. This encodes CASTQRGGQETQYF. The rearrangement links TRBV2 to TRBJ2-5, with D possibly being TRBD2 (7 bases). CDR3 length: 14 residues. CDR1 and CDR2 from the germline V gene are SNHLY and FYNNEI. V was cut by 7 bases and J by 1 base, with 13 bases left in between.

This rearrangement joins TRBV12-3 or TRBV12-4 to TRBJ2-7, with TRBD1 as a possible D gene (6 bases). There are 13 residues in the CDR3. V shed 3 bases and J shed 3 bases, with 9 bases lying between them. CDR3 DNA: TGTGCCAGCAGTTTTTTCAGGGGCTACGAGCAGTACTTC. Its translation is CASSFFRGYEQYF.

This rearrangement joins TRBV27 to TRBJ2-3; perhaps TRBD2 as D (6 bases). This CDR3 has 14 residues. The V gene's germline CDR1 is MNHEY and CDR2 SMNVEV (reference sequence). V was cut by 7 bases and J by 2 bases, with 13 bases left in between. The CDR3, as DNA: TGTGCCAGCATGGGACTGCTGCTCACAGATACGCAGTATTTT. This translates into CASMGLLLTDTQYF.

This clone has only a few counts. The V gene is TRBV14, the J gene TRBJ2-1; unclear D gene. This CDR3 contains 14 residues. Germline V gene sequence: CDR1 SGHDN, CDR2 FVKESK. The V end lost 0 bases, the J end lost 4 bases, and 7 bases lay between the germline ends. The chain's CDR3 is CASSQDHGYNEQFF. As DNA, the CDR3 is TGTGCCAGCAGCCAAGATCACGGGTACAATGAGCAGTTCTTC.

The V and J genes are TRBV11-2 and TRBJ2-2, with TRBD1 matching 8 bases. J was trimmed by 5 bases and V by 5 bases; bases with no gene match: 4. The germline gives CDR1 SGHAT, CDR2 FQNNGV. This CDR3 comprises 14 residues. The CDR3 DNA is TGTGCCAGCAGCGTTACAGGGGGTACCGGGGAGCTGTTTTTT. Translation: CASSVTGGTGELFF. Combining the CDR3 with reference TRBV11-2 and TRBJ2-2 gives the whole variable domain EAGVAQSPRYKIIEKRQSVAFWCNPISGHATLYWYQQILGQGPKLLIQFQNNGVVDDSQLPKDRFSAERLKGVDSTLKIQPAKLEDSAVYLCASSVTGGTGELFFGEGSRLTVL.

The V gene is TRBV5-1, the J gene TRBJ2-5, with TRBD2 matching over 7 bases. The CDR3 spans 15 residues. J was trimmed by 3 bases and V by 1 base; bases with no gene match: 6. Germline V gene data show CDR1 as SGHRS and CDR2 as YFSETQ. CDR3 coding DNA: TGCGCCAGCAGCTTGCAGGGAGGGTACGAAGAGACCCAGTACTTC. Residues: CASSLQGGYEETQYF.

This rearrangement joins TRBV4-1 to TRBJ2-1; the match to TRBD2 covers 11 bases. The J segment lost 8 bases and the V segment lost 1 base, leaving 7 bases of the junction unmatched. The CDR3 loop spans 16 amino acids. Germline V gene lookup returns CDR1 MGHRA and CDR2 YSYEKL. The CDR3 nucleotides are TGCGCCAGCAGCCAAGTAGCGGGGGGGCCGAGGGATGAGCAGTTCTTC. Translated, it gives CASSQVAGGPRDEQFF.

The chain recombines TRBV7-3 with TRBJ2-5; D perhaps matches TRBD2 (6 bases). The CDR3 is made up of 15 amino acids. From germline, CDR1 is SGHTA and CDR2 FQGTGA. V dropped 0 bases and J dropped 1 base, with 9 bases sitting between them. The CDR3 coding sequence is TGTGCCAGCAGCTTAACCCGGGAGCGCCAAGAGACCCAGTACTTC. It yields the protein CASSLTRERQETQYF.

The chain links TRBV4-1 to TRBJ1-5, with 8 positions matching TRBD1. Germline-derived CDR1 and CDR2 are MGHRA and YSYEKL. The V segment lost 3 bases and the J segment 6 bases; nucleotides outside the gene matches: 4. The CDR3 covers 14 residues. This chain's CDR3 is CASSQDQGAQPQHF. CDR3 DNA: TGCGCCAGCAGCCAGGATCAGGGGGCTCAGCCCCAGCATTTT.

This chain uses TRBV10-3 with TRBJ1-1; weak D call: TRBD1 (6 bases). The CDR3 is 14 amino acids. Trimming pared 3 bases from V and 0 bases from J, leaving 8 bases between. Germline V gives CDR1 ENHRY, CDR2 SYGVKD. As DNA, the CDR3 is TGTGCCATCAGTGAACAGGGAATGAACACTGAAGCTTTCTTT. Residues: CAISEQGMNTEAFF.

The chain employs TRBV20-1 and TRBJ1-1; D is uncertain. The CDR3 consists of 10 residues. Looked up from germline, CDR1 is DFQATT and CDR2 is SNEGSKA (reference sequence). V gave up 0 bases and J gave up 12 bases, with 8 bases separating them. In DNA form, the CDR3 reads TGCAGTGCTAGAGATTACGGGACTTTCTTT. Translated, it gives CSARDYGTFF.

V gene TRBV28 combines with J gene TRBJ1-5, with D possibly being TRBD1 (6 bases). The CDR3 covers 15 residues. Germline CDR1 MDHEN, CDR2 SYDVKM. V was clipped by 5 bases and J by 7 bases, with 18 bases between them. In DNA form, the CDR3 reads TGTGCCAGCAGTCCCCCGGGGGGCGCGCGACAGCCCCAGCATTTT. Its protein is CASSPPGGARQPQHF.

V and J are TRBV19 and TRBJ1-5; D is ambiguous. Looked up from germline, CDR1 is LNHDA and CDR2 is SQIVND (reference sequence). Trimming took off 1 base at V and 8 bases at J, with 6 bases between the two ends. The CDR3 consists of 12 residues. In nucleotides, the CDR3 is TGTGCCAGTAGTATAGGGAGTAAGCCCCAGCATTTT. Its translation is CASSIGSKPQHF. Full variable domain (outside the CDR3, taken from reference TRBV19 and TRBJ1-5): DGGITQSPKYLFRKEGQNVTLSCEQNLNHDAMYWYRQDPGQGLRLIYYSQIVNDFQKGDIAEGYSVSREKKESFPLTVTSAQKNPTAFYLCASSIGSKPQHFGDGTRLSIL.

The chain employs TRBV7-9 and TRBJ1-1; D unclear. Germline V gene data show CDR1 as SEHNR and CDR2 as FQNEAQ (reference sequence). Trimming cost V 2 bases and J 11 bases, with 12 bases left between them. This CDR3 has 12 residues. CDR3 protein: CASSLTSNLAFF. For the CDR3, the DNA is TGTGCCAGCAGCTTAACCTCTAATTTGGCTTTCTTT.

The DNA of the CDR3 is TGCGCCAGCAGCTTGGAGGGCGGGGCGAACACCGGGGAGCTGTTTTTT. Its protein is CASSLEGGANTGELFF. The chain employs TRBV5-1 and TRBJ2-2; D perhaps matches TRBD2 (6 bases). Germline V gene sequence: CDR1 SGHRS, CDR2 YFSETQ. V was clipped by 0 bases and J by 0 bases, with 9 bases between them. This CDR3 has 16 amino acids.

The chain is built from TRBV24-1 and TRBJ1-5; 7 nucleotides align to TRBD1. The CDR3 has 15 amino acids. V lost 2 bases and J lost 6; bases outside the gene matches: 6. The germline gives CDR1 KGHDR, CDR2 SFDVKD. The CDR3 DNA sequence: TGTGCCACCAGTGATTCTCGACAGGGTAGTCAGCCCCAGCATTTT. Its protein product is CATSDSRQGSQPQHF.

This rearrangement joins TRBV9 to TRBJ1-3; no clear D. The CDR3 extends over 17 amino acids. Trimming shortened V by 0 bases and J by 0 bases, and 13 bases separated the two germline ends. Germline V CDR1 and CDR2: SGDLS, YYNGEE. The chain's CDR3 is CASSVAAQISSGNTIYF. CDR3 DNA sequence: TGTGCCAGCAGCGTAGCTGCACAGATATCCTCTGGAAACACCATATATTTT.

The chain recombines TRBV7-6 with TRBJ1-5; 7 bases are a match to TRBD1. The CDR3 covers 17 residues. Trimming at V came to 5 bases and at J to 2 bases, leaving 12 bases not matched to a gene. Germline values: CDR1 SGHVS, CDR2 FNYEAQ. CDR3 protein: CASSPGTGEGGNQPQHF. CDR3 DNA sequence: TGTGCCAGCAGCCCCGGTACAGGGGAAGGGGGCAATCAGCCCCAGCATTTT.